This passage covers 31 T cell receptor beta chains from one sample sequenced in a study of blood T cell repertoires in COVID-19. Sequenced by immunoSEQ multiplex PCR; TCRdb stores in-frame clones only, minus some. The table lists 100,000 to 130,000 clones, around nine tenths of them singletons. Sequencing was done on a sample of peripheral blood. These receptors all stem from a woman under 40 with acute or convalescent COVID-19.

The chain couples TRBV20-1 to TRBJ2-2, with D perhaps TRBD2 (6 bases). Trimming left V 3 bases short and J 4 bases short, with 15 bases between. Germline CDR1 reads DFQATT; CDR2 reads SNEGSKA (reference sequence). This CDR3 region has 15 residues. The chain's CDR3 is CSASRLGGSTGELFF. As DNA, the CDR3 is TGCAGTGCTAGTCGACTAGGTGGAAGCACCGGGGAGCTGTTTTTT.

The chain recombines TRBV7-2 with TRBJ2-4; maybe TRBD1 (5 bases). The CDR3 is 16 amino acids. Trimming shortened V by 5 bases and J by 0 bases, and 14 bases separated the two germline ends. The germline V gene has CDR1 SGHTA and CDR2 FQGNSA. DNA for the CDR3: TGTGCCAGCAGCCCAGTCCGGACATTAGCCAAAAACATTCAGTACTTC. Its protein product is CASSPVRTLAKNIQYF.

This chain links TRBV28 with TRBJ2-5; TRBD1 matches 7 bases. The CDR3 has 17 residues. Trimming removed 3 bases from V and 1 base from J; junction bases left unmatched: 11. Germline V gene sequence: CDR1 MDHEN, CDR2 SYDVKM. CDR3 DNA sequence: TGTGCCAGCAGTTTTACGACAGGGTTGGCAAGCCAAGAGACCCAGTACTTC. This encodes CASSFTTGLASQETQYF. The full variable domain, completed using reference TRBV28 and TRBJ2-5, is DVKVTQSSRYLVKRTGEKVFLECVQDMDHENMFWYRQDPGLGLRLIYFSYDVKMKEKGDIPEGYSVSREKKERFSLILESASTNQTSMYLCASSFTTGLASQETQYFGPGTRLLVL.

This sequence joins TRBV7-6 and TRBJ2-5; TRBD1 matches 8 bases. The J segment lost 4 bases and the V segment lost 0 bases, leaving 7 bases of the junction unmatched. This CDR3 has 16 amino acids. Germline CDR1 and CDR2: SGHVS and FNYEAQ. CDR3 protein: CASSLAQGATGETQYF. CDR3 DNA sequence: TGTGCCAGCAGCTTAGCCCAGGGGGCAACCGGAGAGACCCAGTACTTC.

The chain's CDR3 is CASSPRRGRKTEQDTNEKLFF. The CDR3 DNA reads as TGTGCCAGCTCACCTCGAAGAGGCCGAAAGACCGAACAGGATACTAATGAAAAACTGTTTTTT. The chain couples TRBV18 to TRBJ1-4, with a weak D call TRBD1 (5 bases). The CDR3 has 21 amino acids. The germline V gene has CDR1 KGHSH and CDR2 LQKENI. V was shortened by 3 bases and J by 2 bases, with 28 bases between the two germline ends.

V and J are TRBV7-9 and TRBJ1-2, with D possibly TRBD1 on 5 matching bases. The CDR3 is 15 amino acids. V was cut by 0 bases and J by 2 bases, with 10 bases left in between. Germline V gene data show CDR1 as SEHNR and CDR2 as FQNEAQ (reference sequence). The CDR3 nucleotides are TGTGCCAGCAGCTTAGCCGAGACAGCAAACTATGGCTACACCTTC. It specifies CASSLAETANYGYTF.

The chain is built from TRBV6-1 and TRBJ1-2, with 8 bases aligning to TRBD1. The germline CDR1 and CDR2 sequences are MNHNS and SASEGT. CDR3 size: 15 residues. Trimming cost V 2 bases and J 2 bases; bases outside gene matches: 4. The CDR3 sequence is CASSELTGENYGYTF. CDR3 sequence (DNA): TGTGCCAGCAGTGAATTGACAGGGGAAAACTATGGCTACACCTTC.

This clone was counted a single time. The CDR3 DNA sequence: TGTGCCAGCAGCCACCCCGGGATGGGGGAGCAGTACTTC. Amino acid sequence: CASSHPGMGEQYF. The chain recombines TRBV3-1 (or the pseudogene TRBV3-2) with TRBJ2-7, with a possible D match to TRBD2 (5 bases). Germline loops: CDR1 LGHDT, CDR2 YNNKEL (reference sequence). The V end was cut by 3 bases, the J end by 7 bases, with 13 bases between. The CDR3 sequence is 13 residues long.

The chain links TRBV7-8 to TRBJ2-2; 7 bases are a match to TRBD2. The CDR3 length is 16 residues. Germline-derived CDR1 and CDR2 are SGHVS and FQNEAQ. V dropped 5 bases and J dropped 0; count of bases not matched to a gene: 6. CDR3 region: CASSIREVTNTGELFF. The CDR3 region has the DNA TGTGCCAGCAGCATCCGGGAGGTTACGAACACCGGGGAGCTGTTTTTT.

This CDR3 is CASRPALGQGTEAFF. The CDR3 nucleotides are TGTGCAAGTCGCCCTGCTTTGGGACAAGGCACTGAAGCTTTCTTT. The chain carries TRBV12-2 and TRBJ1-1; TRBD1, as called in the table, went unchecked against the DNA. TRBV12-2 constitutes a pseudogene. This CDR3 contains 15 residues.

CDR3 protein: CATSPTHAPTYNEQFF. The CDR3 bases are TGTGCCACATCCCCCACCCATGCGCCTACCTACAATGAGCAGTTCTTC. The chain joins TRBV28 to TRBJ2-1; D not resolved. V was cut by 10 bases and J by 2 bases, with 21 bases left in between. The CDR3 is 16 residues long. Germline assignment: CDR1 MDHEN and CDR2 SYDVKM.

This chain joins TRBV3-1 (or the pseudogene TRBV3-2) and TRBJ2-2; TRBD2 matches 8 bases. This CDR3 contains 16 residues. With 5 bases clipped from V and 3 bases from J, the junction kept 8 bases outside the gene matches. From germline, CDR1 is LGHDT and CDR2 YNNKEL (reference sequence). The CDR3 reads CASSATSAYDTGELFF. The CDR3 nucleotides are TGTGCCAGCAGCGCGACTAGCGCGTATGACACCGGGGAGCTGTTTTTT.

The CDR3 DNA reads TGTGCCAGCAGCCTAGAGAGGGATACCTCTAATTGGAATGAAAAACTGTTTTTT. Its translation: CASSLERDTSNWNEKLFF. V gene TRBV28 combines with J gene TRBJ1-4, with unresolved D. In germline, CDR1 is MDHEN, CDR2 SYDVKM. The CDR3 has 18 amino acids. V gave up 6 bases and J gave up 5 bases, with 25 bases separating them.

The CDR3 is CASSSTGLAGEKQYF. The DNA of the CDR3 is TGTGCCAGCAGTTCAACGGGACTAGCGGGGGAGAAGCAGTACTTC. This chain links TRBV28 with TRBJ2-7; 14 nucleotides line up with TRBD2. There are 15 residues in the CDR3. The germline CDR1 and CDR2 sequences are MDHEN and SYDVKM. J was trimmed by 8 bases and V by 4 bases; bases with no gene match: 7.

The V and J genes are TRBV7-6 and TRBJ2-1; a possible D gene is TRBD2 (5 bases). This CDR3 has 12 amino acids. Germline CDR1 reads SGHVS; CDR2 reads FNYEAQ. Trimming left V 7 bases short and J 8 bases short, with 12 bases between. The CDR3 protein is CASKGHGDEQFF. CDR3 DNA: TGTGCCAGCAAGGGTCACGGGGATGAGCAGTTCTTC.

The V gene is TRBV3-1 (or the pseudogene TRBV3-2), the J gene TRBJ1-3; D might be TRBD1 (5 bases). Looked up from germline, CDR1 is LGHDT and CDR2 is YNNKEL (reference sequence). The CDR3 consists of 15 residues. V shed 0 bases and J shed 1 base, with 7 bases lying between them. The CDR3 DNA sequence: TGTGCCAGCAGCCAAGAGGGGCTTTCTGGAAACACCATATATTTT. As protein: CASSQEGLSGNTIYF.

V and J are TRBV18 and TRBJ1-4; D is unclear. The germline V gene encodes CDR1 KGHSH and CDR2 LQKENI. The CDR3 is 17 amino acids. Trimming pared 1 base from V and 0 bases from J, leaving 12 bases between. The chain's CDR3 is CASSPRPQSTTNEKLFF. The CDR3 nucleotides are TGTGCCAGCTCACCACGTCCTCAGTCCACAACTAATGAAAAACTGTTTTTT.

The V call is TRBV2, the J call TRBJ1-1, with D possibly matching TRBD1 (5 bases). V was cut by 6 bases and J by 2 bases, with 16 bases left in between. CDR1 SNHLY and CDR2 FYNNEI come from the germline V gene. This CDR3 region has 15 residues. Here the CDR3 reads CASSLRSGGNTEAFF. The CDR3 DNA reads as TGTGCCAGCAGCCTCCGAAGCGGGGGAAACACTGAAGCTTTCTTT.

The gene calls are TRBV18 and TRBJ1-2; weak D call: TRBD1 (5 bases). This CDR3 comprises 13 residues. In germline, CDR1 is KGHSH, CDR2 LQKENI. Trimming took off 4 bases at V and 6 bases at J, with 12 bases between the two ends. CDR3 sequence reads: CASSLDSSNGYTF. The CDR3, as DNA: TGTGCCAGCTCACTAGACAGCAGCAATGGCTACACCTTC.

The chain employs TRBV11-3 and TRBJ2-2; D is possibly TRBD2 (6 bases). The length of the CDR3 is 15 residues. Trimming removed 5 bases at V and 5 bases at J, with 15 bases between. Germline CDR1 SGHNT, CDR2 YENEEA. CDR3 DNA sequence: TGTGCCAGCAGCCTCGGGACTTTTACGACCGGGGAGCTGTTTTTT. Its protein product is CASSLGTFTTGELFF. Full variable domain (outside the CDR3, taken from reference TRBV11-3 and TRBJ2-2): EAGVVQSPRYKIIEKKQPVAFWCNPISGHNTLYWYLQNLGQGPELLIRYENEEAVDDSQLPKDRFSAERLKGVDSTLKIQPAELGDSAVYLCASSLGTFTTGELFFGEGSRLTVL.

This clone was detected a few times. This rearrangement joins TRBV10-3 to TRBJ2-1, with a tentative D call TRBD2 (6 bases). CDR1 is ENHRY and CDR2 is SYGVKD in the germline V gene. Trimming stripped 7 bases from V and 6 bases from J, with 13 bases between. The CDR3 sequence is 13 residues long. Here the CDR3 DNA reads TGTGCCATCAACCCGGGACTTCTCAATGAGCAGTTCTTC. As protein: CAINPGLLNEQFF.

This clone was observed once. The CDR3 spells CASSLDRGRREQYF. CDR3 sequence (DNA): TGTGCCAGCAGCTTAGACAGGGGGCGCAGGGAGCAGTACTTC. This chain uses TRBV7-2 with TRBJ2-7; 9 bases are shared with TRBD1. V lost 1 base, J lost 7 bases, and 5 bases stayed unmatched. CDR1 and CDR2 from the germline V gene are SGHTA and FQGNSA. This CDR3 region has 14 residues.

V usage is TRBV28 and J usage is TRBJ1-1; 9 nucleotides match TRBD1. Looked up from germline, CDR1 is MDHEN and CDR2 is SYDVKM. This CDR3 has 17 amino acids. V shed 1 base, J shed 8 bases, and the junction held 14 bases outside the gene matches. The CDR3: CASSLSQRTTGTGEAFF. For the CDR3, the DNA is TGTGCCAGCAGTTTATCCCAACGGACTACCGGGACAGGGGAAGCTTTCTTT. The full variable domain, in which reference TRBV28 and TRBJ1-1 provide the parts outside the CDR3, is DVKVTQSSRYLVKRTGEKVFLECVQDMDHENMFWYRQDPGLGLRLIYFSYDVKMKEKGDIPEGYSVSREKKERFSLILESASTNQTSMYLCASSLSQRTTGTGEAFFGQGTRLTVV.

The chain uses TRBV19 and TRBJ1-2, with TRBD1 identical over 9 bases. V lost 7 bases, J lost 6 bases, and 9 bases stayed unmatched. Germline loops: CDR1 LNHDA, CDR2 SQIVND (reference sequence). The CDR3 is made up of 14 amino acids. The CDR3 reads CASTLGDRANGYTF. The CDR3 DNA sequence: TGTGCCAGTACCCTAGGGGACAGGGCCAATGGCTACACCTTC.

The chain is built from TRBV7-9 and TRBJ1-1; D not resolved. The CDR3 extends over 14 amino acids. Looked up from germline, CDR1 is SEHNR and CDR2 is FQNEAQ (reference sequence). Trimming cost V 6 bases and J 0 bases, with 11 bases left between them. CDR3 coding DNA: TGTGCCAGCAGTAATCGTGAGTTGAACACTGAAGCTTTCTTT. Amino acid sequence: CASSNRELNTEAFF.

The J gene is TRBJ2-7, the V gene TRBV19; the match to TRBD1 covers 7 bases. The germline CDR1 and CDR2 sequences are LNHDA and SQIVND (reference sequence). The V segment lost 6 bases and the J segment 3 bases; nucleotides outside the gene matches: 14. This CDR3 has 16 amino acids. The CDR3 is CASSYDREVGLYEQYF. In DNA form, the CDR3 reads TGTGCCAGTAGCTACGACAGGGAAGTTGGCCTCTACGAGCAGTACTTC. Looking up the rest from reference TRBV19 and TRBJ2-7 gives the full variable domain: DGGITQSPKYLFRKEGQNVTLSCEQNLNHDAMYWYRQDPGQGLRLIYYSQIVNDFQKGDIAEGYSVSREKKESFPLTVTSAQKNPTAFYLCASSYDREVGLYEQYFGPGTRLTVT.

In this sample, this clone turned up once. The V and J genes are TRBV10-3 and TRBJ2-1; 14 nucleotides match TRBD2. V was clipped by 10 bases and J by 4 bases; unmatched bases: 6. The germline CDR1 and CDR2 sequences are ENHRY and SYGVKD. The length of the CDR3 is 15 residues. The DNA of the CDR3 is TGTGCCACCGCGACTAGCGGGGGGGAATACAATGAGCAGTTCTTC. It encodes CATATSGGEYNEQFF.

This chain links TRBV3-1 (or the pseudogene TRBV3-2) with TRBJ2-1; D is perhaps TRBD2 (6 bases). The CDR3 sequence is 14 residues long. Germline V gene lookup returns CDR1 LGHDT and CDR2 YNNKEL (reference sequence). Trimming pared 1 base from V and 9 bases from J, leaving 13 bases between. The CDR3 DNA reads TGTGCCAGCAGCCAAGTTTCGACTAGTAGTGAGCAGTTCTTC. Encoded protein: CASSQVSTSSEQFF.

This sequence joins TRBV6-5 and TRBJ2-7; weak D call: TRBD1 (6 bases). The CDR3 length is 16 residues. V shed 0 bases and J shed 0 bases, with 12 bases lying between them. Germline V gene data show CDR1 as MNHEY and CDR2 as SVGAGI. CDR3 DNA: TGTGCCAGCAGTTACTCGAGGACAGTCCCCTCCTACGAGCAGTACTTC. Protein sequence: CASSYSRTVPSYEQYF.

This clone has just one count. The chain uses TRBV15 and TRBJ1-3, with TRBD1 identical over 7 bases. The V and J ends lost 0 bases and 1 base, in that order; junction bases with no gene match: 3. The CDR3 contains 16 residues. The V gene's germline CDR1 is LNHNV and CDR2 YYDKDF (reference sequence). The CDR3 DNA follows: TGTGCCACCAGCAGAGAGACAGGGCGGTCTGGAAACACCATATATTTT. It translates to CATSRETGRSGNTIYF.

The chain combines TRBV13 with TRBJ2-3, with TRBD2 identical over 9 bases. J was trimmed by 2 bases and V by 5 bases; bases with no gene match: 14. CDR1 PRHDT and CDR2 FYEKMQ come from the germline V gene (reference sequence). The CDR3 loop spans 18 amino acids. This CDR3 is CASSKNPLLAGITDTQYF. For the CDR3, the DNA is TGTGCCAGCAGCAAAAACCCACTTCTAGCGGGGATCACAGATACGCAGTATTTT.